Ten or more counts support the clone carrying this T cell receptor beta chain. Antigen: not known. The CDR3 is made up of 14 amino acids. This record comes from a study of T-cell reconstitution after alpha-beta-depleted transplantation in children. Library preparation (for TCRbeta) was performed with unique molecular identifiers. In TCRdb, the PCR reads were re-called with MiXCR into one record per CDR3 protein. The table has around 670,000 distinct CDR3 sequences, over 10% seen once. Study conclusions and caveats: Once a year had passed after transplant, T-cell counts and diversity came mostly from newly produced T cells.

The specimen was PBMCs, collected before TCRalphabeta/CD19-depleted stem cell transplant. The clonotype comes from a girl aged 2-10 years with congenital amegakaryocytic thrombocytopenia, due to receive a stem cell transplant. The J gene is TRBJ2-1, the V gene TRBV21-1; the D call TRBD2 from the table was never checked on the DNA. TRBV21-1 is noted as a pseudogene. This CDR3 reads CAEFTAGGPHEQFF. CDR3 DNA sequence: TGTGCCGAATTCACAGCGGGAGGGCCCCATGAGCAGTTCTTC.